This is a list of T cell receptor beta chains from one sample in a study of long-term antiretroviral therapy in people with HIV. TCRdb's copy holds only in-frame clones and misses some; the assay was immunoSEQ multiplex PCR. The sample lists some 45,000 clones, roughly 86% occurring once. Sequencing used unsorted PBMCs, obtained 0.1 years before starting antiretroviral therapy. The source is a woman in her 50s with HIV. CDR3s include the opening cysteine and the closing phenylalanine or tryptophan. The D gene is left open where the match is weak. Some rows have no size entry. The others give once, few or many, or a class for an expanded clone.

d_gene,j_gene,abundance,v_gene,CDR3nt,CDR3aa
NA,TRBJ1-6,NA,TRBV7-9,TGTGCCAGCAGCGGAGGCTCAGGGAGGATGAATTCACCCCTCCACTTT,CASSGGSGRMNSPLHF
NA,TRBJ2-7,NA,TRBV10-3,TGTGCCATCAGTGATCGCCGGGATCCTTACGAGCAGTACTTC,CAISDRRDPYEQYF
NA,TRBJ1-2,once,TRBV7-8,TGTGCCACCACGGACATGGGGGTAGTACGAACACTCGATGGCTACACCTTC,CATTDMGVVRTLDGYTF
TRBD2,TRBJ2-3,NA,TRBV5-1,TGCGCCAGCAGCTTGGAGGCGGGGGGGCTCAGCACAGATACGCAGTATTTT,CASSLEAGGLSTDTQYF
TRBD2,TRBJ2-5,NA,TRBV5-5,TGTGCCAGCAGCGAGCGGGGGGGGCGGGAGACCCAGTACTTC,CASSERGGRETQYF
TRBD1,TRBJ1-2,NA,TRBV28,TGTGCCAGCAGTTCTACCAGCGCCCGGGACAGAAACACCTTC,CASSSTSARDRNTF
TRBD1,TRBJ1-2,NA,TRBV9,TGTGCCAGCACCATCCGGCGGGACAGGGGGAACGGCTACACCTTC,CASTIRRDRGNGYTF
NA,TRBJ2-3,NA,TRBV10-3,TGTGCCATCAGTGAGGGGGAGGAAGATACGCAGTATTTT,CAISEGEEDTQYF
NA,TRBJ1-5,large,TRBV7-9,TGTGCCAGCAGCCCATGGACAGACAATCAGCCCCAGCATTTT,CASSPWTDNQPQHF
TRBD2,TRBJ2-5,NA,TRBV7-3,TGTGCCAGCAGCCCCCAGGGAGGGGAGAGAGAGACCCAGTACTTC,CASSPQGGERETQYF
TRBD2,TRBJ2-5,once,TRBV19,TGTGCCAGTACTGACGGGGGGGTAGGAGAGACCCAGTACTTC,CASTDGGVGETQYF
NA,TRBJ1-6,NA,TRBV7-2,TGTGCCAGCAGCTTTACAGCCTATAATTCACCCCTCCACTTT,CASSFTAYNSPLHF
NA,TRBJ2-7,NA,TRBV5-1,TGCGCCAGCAGCTTGGGGGGGGAGTCCTACGAGCAGTACTTC,CASSLGGESYEQYF
NA,TRBJ2-5,NA,TRBV25-1,TGTGCCAGCATGGATCCGGGGGGCCCCCAAGAGACCCAGTACTTC,CASMDPGGPQETQYF
NA,TRBJ1-6,once,TRBV5-6,TGTGCCAGCAGCCGGACGGTGAGCTCCTATAATTCACCCCTCCACTTT,CASSRTVSSYNSPLHF
TRBD2,TRBJ2-7,NA,TRBV6-5,TGTGCCAGCCGCGGACTAGCGGGGGGGTCCTACGAGCAGTACTTC,CASRGLAGGSYEQYF
NA,TRBJ2-2,NA,TRBV7-9,TGTGCCAGCAGCTTAGCGCTACCCACCGGGGAGCTGTTTTTT,CASSLALPTGELFF
NA,TRBJ2-3,NA,TRBV18,TGTGCCAGCTCAGTGCCTCAGGGATTTTACACAGATACGCAGTATTTT,CASSVPQGFYTDTQYF
NA,TRBJ2-5,once,TRBV11-2,TGTGCCAGCAGCAGCCGGTTGGCCCAGTACTTC,CASSSRLAQYF
TRBD1,TRBJ2-1,once,TRBV10-1,TGCGCCAGCAGTGAGTCGGGGGACAGGAGCTCCTACAATGAGCAGTTCTTC,CASSESGDRSSYNEQFF
NA,TRBJ1-5,NA,TRBV2,TGTGCCAGCAGTCCCAATGAGGGGGGTGGACAGCCCCAGCATTTT,CASSPNEGGGQPQHF
TRBD1,TRBJ1-2,NA,TRBV2,TGTGCCAGCAGTGAAGAAGGACAGGGCTATGGCTACACCTTC,CASSEEGQGYGYTF
NA,TRBJ2-2,NA,TRBV18,TGTGCCAGCTCACCCCTCTACCCCGGACTAACTGGGGAGCTGTTTTTT,CASSPLYPGLTGELFF
NA,TRBJ2-2,NA,TRBV7-7,TGTGCTAGCAGGTCTGCTCAGGGGAACACCGGGGAGCTGTTTTTT,CASRSAQGNTGELFF
NA,TRBJ2-7,NA,TRBV19,TGTGCCAGTAGGAGGCAGGGGGGCGTCCACGAGCAGTACTTC,CASRRQGGVHEQYF
NA,TRBJ1-1,NA,TRBV12-5,TGTGCTAGTGGTTTGGTAGCGGGGCAGGGGAAGTCTGAAGCTTTCTTT,CASGLVAGQGKSEAFF
NA,TRBJ1-3,NA,TRBV5-1,TGCGCCAGCAGCTTGGGGTGGGCCTCTGGAAACACCATATATTTT,CASSLGWASGNTIYF
NA,TRBJ2-3,NA,TRBV11-2,TGTGCCAGCAGCGAACTAACAGATACGCAGTATTTT,CASSELTDTQYF
NA,TRBJ1-2,NA,TRBV7-2,TGTGCCAGCAGCTTGGGGCTGGGAAGCGACTATGGCTACACCTTC,CASSLGLGSDYGYTF
NA,TRBJ1-1,NA,TRBV30,TGTGCCTGGTCAAAAGGGGTCCCTGGCACTGAAGCTTTCTTT,CAWSKGVPGTEAFF
NA,TRBJ2-5,NA,TRBV19,TGTGCCAGTAGTGTTACTAGGGCCCAAGAGACCCAGTACTTC,CASSVTRAQETQYF
NA,TRBJ2-2,NA,TRBV9,TGTGCCAGCAGCGTAGGGGGGAACACCGGGGAGCTGTTTTTT,CASSVGGNTGELFF